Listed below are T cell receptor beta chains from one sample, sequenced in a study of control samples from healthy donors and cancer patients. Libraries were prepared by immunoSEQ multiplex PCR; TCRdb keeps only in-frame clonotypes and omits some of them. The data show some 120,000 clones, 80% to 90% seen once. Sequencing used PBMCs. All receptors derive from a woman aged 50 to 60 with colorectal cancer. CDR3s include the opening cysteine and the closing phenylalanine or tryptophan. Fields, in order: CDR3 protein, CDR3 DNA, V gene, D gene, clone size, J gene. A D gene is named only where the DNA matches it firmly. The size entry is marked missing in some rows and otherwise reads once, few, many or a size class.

CDR3aa: CASSATSGGTGNSPLHF
CDR3nt: TGTGCCAGCAGCGCAACCAGTGGGGGGACGGGGAATTCACCCCTCCACTTT
v_gene: TRBV11-2
d_gene: .
abundance: .
j_gene: TRBJ1-6

CDR3aa: CASSVGGLAAYEQYF
CDR3nt: TGTGCCAGCAGCGTAGGGGGACTAGCGGCCTACGAGCAGTACTTC
v_gene: TRBV9
d_gene: TRBD2
abundance: once
j_gene: TRBJ2-7

CDR3aa: CASSLESPNYGYTF
CDR3nt: TGCGCCAGCAGCTTGGAGTCGCCCAACTATGGCTACACCTTC
v_gene: TRBV5-1
d_gene: .
abundance: .
j_gene: TRBJ1-2

CDR3aa: CASSLEGSSLYEQYF
CDR3nt: TGCGCCAGCAGCTTGGAAGGGTCCTCTCTCTACGAGCAGTACTTC
v_gene: TRBV5-1
d_gene: .
abundance: once
j_gene: TRBJ2-7

CDR3aa: CASSWDSGGADTQYF
CDR3nt: TGCGCCAGCAGCTGGGATAGCGGGGGGGCAGATACGCAGTATTTT
v_gene: TRBV5-1
d_gene: TRBD2
abundance: .
j_gene: TRBJ2-3

CDR3aa: CSVSGSGRGETQYF
CDR3nt: TGCAGCGTTTCCGGCAGCGGAAGGGGAGAGACCCAGTACTTC
v_gene: TRBV29-1
d_gene: .
abundance: once
j_gene: TRBJ2-5

CDR3aa: CAWREGANTGELFF
CDR3nt: TGTGCCTGGAGGGAGGGGGCGAACACCGGGGAGCTGTTTTTT
v_gene: TRBV30
d_gene: .
abundance: .
j_gene: TRBJ2-2

CDR3aa: CASSLAGTGAYNEQFF
CDR3nt: TGTGCCAGCAGCTTAGCCGGGACAGGGGCCTACAATGAGCAGTTCTTC
v_gene: TRBV7-8
d_gene: TRBD1
abundance: few
j_gene: TRBJ2-1

CDR3aa: CASSQGTSGRAYNEQFF
CDR3nt: TGTGCCAGCAGCCAGGGAACTAGCGGGAGGGCCTACAATGAGCAGTTCTTC
v_gene: TRBV4-2
d_gene: TRBD2
abundance: .
j_gene: TRBJ2-1

CDR3aa: CAISDLQDTDTQYF
CDR3nt: TGTGCCATCAGTGATTTACAGGACACAGATACGCAGTATTTT
v_gene: TRBV10-3
d_gene: .
abundance: .
j_gene: TRBJ2-3